Sequencing of this TCR beta chain was carried out in a study of regulatory T cells. Autoimmunity was present in every CD3G-deficient patient, worse in two. At testing, patients were 2 to 39 years old, with reduced naive and increased memory T-cell proportions. The primer mix had 52 TRBV and 13 TRBJ primers. The data were produced by immunoSEQ multiplex PCR, yet TCRdb's version contains in-frame clones alone and is incomplete. The sample yields 10,000 or so clones, over 75% seen once. Study outcomes and limitations: Patient repertoires had restricted TRB V-J pairs and skewed V and J usage, most in Tregs.

The CDR3 loop spans 19 amino acids. In germline, CDR1 is LNHDA, CDR2 SQIVND (reference sequence). V shed 8 bases and J 1 base; nucleotides not matched to a gene: 19. As regards this clone: Its specificity is not known.

The chain couples TRBV19 to TRBJ2-2, with 7 bases fitting TRBD1. This clonotype was sampled from a person in their late teens or twenties with CD3G deficiency. The sample was CD8+ T cells sorted from blood. The CDR3 DNA follows: TGTGCCAGTCATTCCCTATCTTATGACAGGGATAAGAACACCGGGGAGCTGTTTTTT. This encodes CASHSLSYDRDKNTGELFF.